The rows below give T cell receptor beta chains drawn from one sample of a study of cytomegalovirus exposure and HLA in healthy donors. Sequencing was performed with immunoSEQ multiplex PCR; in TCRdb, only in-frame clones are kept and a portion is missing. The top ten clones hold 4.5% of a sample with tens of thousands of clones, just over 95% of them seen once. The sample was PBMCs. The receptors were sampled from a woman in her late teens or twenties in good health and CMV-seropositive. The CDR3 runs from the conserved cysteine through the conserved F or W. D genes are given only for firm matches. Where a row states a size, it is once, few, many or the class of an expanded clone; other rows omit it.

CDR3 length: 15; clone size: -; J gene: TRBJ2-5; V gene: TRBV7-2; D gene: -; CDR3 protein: CASSLVVVRRETQYF; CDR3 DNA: TGTGCCAGCAGCTTAGTAGTAGTCCGGAGGGAGACCCAGTACTTC
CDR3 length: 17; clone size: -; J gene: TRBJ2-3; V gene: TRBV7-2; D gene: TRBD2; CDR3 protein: CASSLDPTSGRVDTQYF; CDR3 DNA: TGTGCCAGCAGCTTAGACCCGACTAGCGGGAGGGTTGATACGCAGTATTTT
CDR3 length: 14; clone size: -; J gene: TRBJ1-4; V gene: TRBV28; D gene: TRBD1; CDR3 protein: CASRGQGAGEKLFF; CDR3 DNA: TGTGCCAGTAGGGGACAGGGGGCAGGTGAAAAACTGTTTTTT
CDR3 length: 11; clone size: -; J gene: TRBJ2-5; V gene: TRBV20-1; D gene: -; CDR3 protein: CSAAGGETQYF; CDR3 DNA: TGCAGTGCCGCGGGCGGGGAGACCCAGTACTTC
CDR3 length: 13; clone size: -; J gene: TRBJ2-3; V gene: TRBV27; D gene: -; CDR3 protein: CASSKKSTDTQYF; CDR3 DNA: TGTGCCAGCAGCAAAAAATCCACAGATACGCAGTATTTT
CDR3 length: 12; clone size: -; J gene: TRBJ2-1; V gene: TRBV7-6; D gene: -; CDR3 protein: CASSLSGNEQFF; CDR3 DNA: TGTGCCAGCAGCCTTAGCGGTAATGAGCAGTTCTTC
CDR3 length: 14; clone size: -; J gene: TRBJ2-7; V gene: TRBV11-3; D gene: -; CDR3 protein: CASNQGPRAYEQYF; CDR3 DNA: TGTGCCAGCAATCAGGGCCCCCGCGCCTACGAGCAGTACTTC
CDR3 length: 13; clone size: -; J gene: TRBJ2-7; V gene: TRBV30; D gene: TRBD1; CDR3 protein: CAWSWDRVDEQYF; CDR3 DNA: TGTGCCTGGAGTTGGGACAGGGTCGACGAGCAGTACTTC
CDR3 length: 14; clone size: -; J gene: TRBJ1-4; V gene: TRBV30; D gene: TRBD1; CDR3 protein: CACPGQGTNEKLFF; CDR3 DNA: TGTGCCTGCCCCGGACAGGGTACTAATGAAAAACTGTTTTTT
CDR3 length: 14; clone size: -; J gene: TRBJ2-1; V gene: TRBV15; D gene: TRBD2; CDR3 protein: CATSKGSGIDEQFF; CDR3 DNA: TGTGCCACCAGCAAGGGTAGCGGGATCGATGAGCAGTTCTTC
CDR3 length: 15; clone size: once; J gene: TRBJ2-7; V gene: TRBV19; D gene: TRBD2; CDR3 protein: CASQEGASGIYEQYF; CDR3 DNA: TGTGCCAGCCAAGAGGGGGCTAGCGGGATATACGAGCAGTACTTC
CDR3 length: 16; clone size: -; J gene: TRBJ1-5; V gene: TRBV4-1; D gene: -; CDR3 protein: CASSQDHGQFNQPQHF; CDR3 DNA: TGCGCCAGCAGCCAAGACCATGGCCAATTTAATCAGCCCCAGCATTTT
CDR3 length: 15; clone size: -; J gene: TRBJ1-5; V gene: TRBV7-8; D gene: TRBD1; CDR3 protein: CASSLDRDRNQPQHF; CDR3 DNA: TGTGCCAGCAGCTTAGACCGGGACAGAAATCAGCCCCAGCATTTT
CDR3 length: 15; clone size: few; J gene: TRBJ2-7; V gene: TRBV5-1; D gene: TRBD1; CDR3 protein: CASSLDNRGRHEQYF; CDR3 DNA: TGCGCCAGCAGCTTGGATAACAGGGGTAGGCACGAGCAGTACTTC
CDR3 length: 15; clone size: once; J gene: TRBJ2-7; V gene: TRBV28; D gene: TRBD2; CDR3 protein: CASSLREDVPYEQYF; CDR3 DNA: TGTGCCAGCAGTTTACGGGAGGACGTCCCCTACGAGCAGTACTTC
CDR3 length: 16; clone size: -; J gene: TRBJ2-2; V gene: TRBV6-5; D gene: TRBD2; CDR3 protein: CASSFGLADPTGELFF; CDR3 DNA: TGTGCCAGCAGTTTTGGACTAGCGGATCCCACCGGGGAGCTGTTTTTT
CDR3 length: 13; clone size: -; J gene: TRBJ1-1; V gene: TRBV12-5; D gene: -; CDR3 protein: CASGLGPNGAAFF; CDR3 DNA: TGTGCTAGTGGTTTGGGACCTAATGGGGCAGCTTTCTTT
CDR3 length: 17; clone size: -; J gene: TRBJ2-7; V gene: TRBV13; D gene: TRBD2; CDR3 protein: CASSARGTSGAEYEQYF; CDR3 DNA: TGTGCCAGCAGCGCCCGCGGGACTAGCGGTGCGGAGTACGAGCAGTACTTC
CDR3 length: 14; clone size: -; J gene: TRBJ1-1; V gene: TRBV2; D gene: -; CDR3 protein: CASSDPRTNTEAFF; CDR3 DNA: TGTGCCAGCAGCGATCCCCGAACAAACACTGAAGCTTTCTTT
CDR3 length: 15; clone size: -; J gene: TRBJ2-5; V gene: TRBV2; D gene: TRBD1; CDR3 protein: CASSPGQGRQETQYF; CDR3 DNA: TGTGCCAGCAGCCCGGGACAGGGTCGCCAAGAGACCCAGTACTTC
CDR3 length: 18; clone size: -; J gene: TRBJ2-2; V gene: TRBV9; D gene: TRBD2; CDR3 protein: CASSIPPGLAGNTGELFF; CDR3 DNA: TGTGCCAGCAGCATCCCTCCGGGACTAGCGGGTAACACCGGGGAGCTGTTTTTT
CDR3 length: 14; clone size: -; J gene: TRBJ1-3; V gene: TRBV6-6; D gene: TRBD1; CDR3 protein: CASSLGQGGNTIYF; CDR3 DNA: TGTGCCAGCAGTCTAGGACAGGGGGGAAACACCATATATTTT
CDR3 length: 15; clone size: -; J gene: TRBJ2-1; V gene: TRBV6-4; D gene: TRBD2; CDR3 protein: CASSDTGGPSNEQFF; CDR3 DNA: TGTGCCAGCAGTGACACGGGAGGGCCCTCCAATGAGCAGTTCTTC
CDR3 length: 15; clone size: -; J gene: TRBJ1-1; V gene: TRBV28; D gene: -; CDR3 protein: CASSLRGLLNTEAFF; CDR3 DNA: TGTGCCAGCAGTCTTAGGGGACTCCTGAACACTGAAGCTTTCTTT
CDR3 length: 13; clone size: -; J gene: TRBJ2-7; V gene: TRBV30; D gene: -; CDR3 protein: CASRKPSSYEQYF; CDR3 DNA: TGTGCCTCCAGAAAACCAAGCTCCTACGAGCAGTACTTC
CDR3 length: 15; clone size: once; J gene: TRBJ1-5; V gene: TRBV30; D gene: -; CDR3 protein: CAWSTGHSSNQPQHF; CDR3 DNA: TGTGCCTGGAGTACGGGACACAGTAGCAATCAGCCCCAGCATTTT
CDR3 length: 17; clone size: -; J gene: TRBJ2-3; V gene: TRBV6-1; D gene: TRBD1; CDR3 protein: CASSEAWTGRSTDTQYF; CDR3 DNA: TGTGCCAGCAGTGAAGCATGGACAGGACGGAGCACAGATACGCAGTATTTT
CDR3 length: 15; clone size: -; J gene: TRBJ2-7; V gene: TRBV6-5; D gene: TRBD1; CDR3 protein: CASSYSGDSSYEQYF; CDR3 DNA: TGTGCCAGCAGTTACTCGGGGGACAGCTCCTACGAGCAGTACTTC